Below are 27 T cell receptor beta chains sequenced from a single sample in a study of blood T cell repertoires in COVID-19. Sequencing was performed with immunoSEQ multiplex PCR; in TCRdb, only in-frame clones are kept and a portion is missing. Among some 400,000 clones listed, approximately 90% were seen once. The sequencing input was PBMCs or T cells enriched from blood (not recorded which). These receptors came from a woman in her thirties or forties who had been exposed to COVID-19.

The sample holds one count of this clone. The rearrangement joins TRBV19 to TRBJ1-1, with 9 nucleotides matching TRBD1. The junction had 8 bases not matched to a gene; V was cut back by 8 bases and J by 4 bases. This CDR3 has 14 amino acids. CDR1 and CDR2 (germline): LNHDA, SQIVND (reference sequence). CDR3 nucleotides: TGTGCCAGTTTGAGGGACAGGGTTTCCACTGAAGCTTTCTTT. Its protein is CASLRDRVSTEAFF.

The sample holds one count of this clone. The V and J genes are TRBV11-2 and TRBJ1-1, with D perhaps TRBD1 (6 bases). Germline lookup yields CDR1 SGHAT and CDR2 FQNNGV. CDR3 length: 14 residues. Deletions cut 6 bases from V and 8 bases from J, with 19 bases between. The CDR3 protein is CASSRLQGRREAFF. In DNA form, the CDR3 reads TGTGCCAGCAGTCGGTTACAGGGACGCAGGGAAGCTTTCTTT.

The chain employs TRBV18 and TRBJ1-4, with 7 bases aligning to TRBD1. With 2 bases clipped from V and 4 bases from J, the junction kept 7 bases outside the gene matches. The CDR3 extends over 16 amino acids. Germline loops: CDR1 KGHSH, CDR2 LQKENI. The CDR3 sequence: CASSPEQGFGNEKLFF. The CDR3 DNA sequence: TGTGCCAGCTCACCAGAACAGGGGTTCGGTAATGAAAAACTGTTTTTT.

The CDR3 coding sequence is TGTGCCAGTAACGAACAGGGGGACAGCACTGAAGCTTTCTTT. It is translated as CASNEQGDSTEAFF. The rearrangement joins TRBV7-9 to TRBJ1-1, with 8 bases that match TRBD1. CDR1 and CDR2 from the germline V gene are SEHNR and FQNEAQ (reference sequence). V was pared by 9 bases and J by 4 bases, with 10 bases of the junction left unmatched. The CDR3 covers 14 residues.

The chain employs TRBV6-5 and TRBJ1-4, with unresolved D. This CDR3 region has 14 residues. V lost 2 bases and J lost 5, with 9 bases in between. Germline CDR1 MNHEY, CDR2 SVGAGI. The CDR3 DNA reads TGTGCCAGCAGTTACCACGGACTCAATGAAAAACTGTTTTTT. It encodes CASSYHGLNEKLFF.

This chain links TRBV19 with TRBJ2-1, with 10 bases fitting TRBD1. Germline lookup yields CDR1 LNHDA and CDR2 SQIVND (reference sequence). CDR3 size: 18 residues. V dropped 2 bases and J dropped 8; count of bases not matched to a gene: 15. The DNA of the CDR3 is TGTGCCAGTAGTATACGGGCCTCCGGGACAGGGGTTAAAGATGAGCAGTTCTTC. Amino acids: CASSIRASGTGVKDEQFF.

The chain is built from TRBV9 and TRBJ1-2; D call uncertain. The germline CDR1 and CDR2 sequences are SGDLS and YYNGEE. The CDR3 covers 12 residues. Between the trimmed V and J ends, which lost 2 bases and 7 bases, there was a span of 9 bases. The DNA of the CDR3 is TGTGCCAGCAGCGTGTGGGAGGGTGGCTACACCTTC. It specifies CASSVWEGGYTF.

The chain recombines TRBV25-1 with TRBJ2-7; 11 bases are shared with TRBD1. CDR3 size: 15 residues. The V gene's germline CDR1 is MGHDK and CDR2 SYGVNS. J lost 7 bases, V lost 5 bases, and 10 bases had no gene match. CDR3 sequence reads: CASSSRTGGAEEQYF. The CDR3, as DNA: TGTGCCAGCAGTAGCCGGACAGGGGGCGCTGAGGAGCAGTACTTC.

The gene calls are TRBV5-1 and TRBJ1-2, with 11 bases that match TRBD1. The CDR3 extends over 17 amino acids. Germline lookup yields CDR1 SGHRS and CDR2 YFSETQ. V lost 3 bases, J lost 0 bases, and 7 bases stayed unmatched. The CDR3 protein is CASSSTGTGGPNYGYTF. In DNA form, the CDR3 reads TGCGCCAGCAGCTCTACGGGGACAGGGGGGCCTAACTATGGCTACACCTTC.

CDR3 amino acids: CAWINTPYGYTF. The DNA of the CDR3 is TGTGCCTGGATTAACACCCCCTATGGCTACACCTTC. The rearrangement links TRBV30 to TRBJ1-2, with D hard to call. Germline V gene sequence: CDR1 GTSNPN, CDR2 SVGIG (reference sequence). V gave up 4 bases and J gave up 4 bases, with 10 bases separating them. This CDR3 spans 12 amino acids.

This chain links TRBV7-8 with TRBJ1-6; D not certain. The CDR3 sequence is 15 residues long. V was shortened by 2 bases and J by 9 bases, with 14 bases between the two germline ends. CDR1 and CDR2 (germline): SGHVS, FQNEAQ. Written as DNA, the CDR3 is TGTGCCAGCAGCTTAATCCTAGAGGGAAGTTCACCCCTCCACTTT. Residues: CASSLILEGSSPLHF. Full variable domain (outside the CDR3, taken from reference TRBV7-8 and TRBJ1-6): GAGVSQSPRYKVAKRGQDVALRCDPISGHVSLFWYQQALGQGPEFLTYFQNEAQLDKSGLPSDRFFAERPEGSVSTLKIQRTQQEDSAVYLCASSLILEGSSPLHFGNGTRLTVT.

The gene calls are TRBV27 and TRBJ1-6; possible D gene TRBD1, 5 bases. The CDR3 covers 16 residues. V was trimmed by 5 bases and J by 0 bases, leaving 11 bases between them. CDR1 MNHEY and CDR2 SMNVEV come from the germline V gene (reference sequence). In DNA form, the CDR3 reads TGTGCCAGCAGTAGACAGAAAAACTCCTATAATTCACCCCTCCACTTT. Translated, it gives CASSRQKNSYNSPLHF.

The gene calls are TRBV19 and TRBJ1-4, with D tentatively TRBD1 (5 bases). Germline CDR1 reads LNHDA; CDR2 reads SQIVND (reference sequence). The CDR3 contains 15 residues. Trimming took off 9 bases at V and 7 bases at J, with 21 bases between the two ends. CDR3 region: CASPGGGSAREKLFF. The CDR3 bases are TGTGCCAGCCCCGGGGGGGGGTCGGCTCGTGAAAAACTGTTTTTT.

The V call is TRBV20-1, the J call TRBJ2-1; tentatively, D is TRBD1 (6 bases). The V end lost 3 bases, the J end lost 10 bases, and 19 bases lay between the germline ends. CDR3 length equals 14 residues. Germline V gene lookup returns CDR1 DFQATT and CDR2 SNEGSKA (reference sequence). In nucleotides, the CDR3 is TGCAGTGCTAGTAGGCAGGGGAGTTCTCAGGAGCAGTTCTTC. Translating gives CSASRQGSSQEQFF.

The rearrangement uses TRBV7-2 and TRBJ2-3, with 9 positions matching TRBD2. Looked up from germline, CDR1 is SGHTA and CDR2 is FQGNSA. Trimming cost V 1 base and J 0 bases; bases outside gene matches: 8. This CDR3 comprises 18 residues. The CDR3 is CASSLVGGGAFSTDTQYF. Here the CDR3 DNA reads TGTGCCAGCAGCTTAGTAGGCGGGGGGGCCTTCAGCACAGATACGCAGTATTTT.

This chain joins TRBV5-4 and TRBJ1-2, with a tentative D call TRBD1 (5 bases). V was trimmed by 5 bases and J by 4 bases, leaving 15 bases between them. From germline, CDR1 is SGHNT and CDR2 YYREEE (reference sequence). The CDR3 contains 14 residues. CDR3 region: CASRAVTEIYGYTF. The CDR3 DNA is TGTGCCAGCAGGGCCGTGACAGAAATCTATGGCTACACCTTC.

CDR3 loop: CATSGRQGAGGNYGYTF. DNA for the CDR3: TGTGCCACCAGTGGCCGACAGGGGGCAGGGGGTAACTATGGCTACACCTTC. The rearrangement links TRBV24-1 to TRBJ1-2, with 10 bases aligning to TRBD1. V gave up 5 bases and J gave up 1 base; unmatched junction bases: 9. This CDR3 is 17 amino acids long. In germline, CDR1 is KGHDR, CDR2 SFDVKD.

This clone came up once. The chain employs TRBV7-9 and TRBJ2-7, with D possibly matching TRBD2 (6 bases). Germline CDR1 is SEHNR and CDR2 is FQNEAQ (reference sequence). Deletions cut 5 bases from V and 2 bases from J, with 13 bases between. This CDR3 is built from 14 residues. The CDR3: CASSPGLPTYEQYF. The CDR3 nucleotides are TGTGCCAGCAGCCCGGGACTTCCAACCTACGAGCAGTACTTC.

V usage is TRBV5-6 and J usage is TRBJ1-6, with D possibly matching TRBD1 (6 bases). V lost 2 bases and J lost 5, with 11 bases in between. The CDR3 has 15 residues. The germline gives CDR1 SGHDT, CDR2 YYEEEE. The chain's CDR3 is CASSFQGRDNSPLHF. The CDR3 nucleotides read TGTGCCAGCAGCTTCCAGGGGCGAGATAATTCACCCCTCCACTTT.

The gene calls are TRBV5-5 and TRBJ1-2, with 7 bases lining up with TRBD1. The CDR3 is made up of 14 amino acids. Per germline, CDR1 SGHKS and CDR2 YYEKEE (reference sequence). J lost 4 bases, V lost 1 base, and 4 bases had no gene match. The CDR3 nucleotides read TGTGCCAGCAGCTTGATCAGGGGGACCTATGGCTACACCTTC. Translating gives CASSLIRGTYGYTF.

The chain couples TRBV6-5 to TRBJ1-1; perhaps TRBD1 as D (5 bases). CDR1 MNHEY and CDR2 SVGAGI come from the germline V gene. V lost 8 bases to trimming and J lost 3 bases, with 13 bases between them. The CDR3 loop spans 13 amino acids. The CDR3 coding sequence is TGTGCCAGCCGCTTCAGGGAACACACTGAAGCTTTCTTT. Its protein is CASRFREHTEAFF.

This sequence joins TRBV25-1 and TRBJ1-4, with 7 bases matching TRBD1. There are 17 residues in the CDR3. Germline V CDR1 and CDR2: MGHDK, SYGVNS. Trimming at V came to 2 bases and at J to 5 bases, leaving 11 bases not matched to a gene. CDR3 DNA sequence: TGTGCCAGCAGTGAACTCCGGGACAGCAGTTTAAATGAAAAACTGTTTTTT. Residues: CASSELRDSSLNEKLFF.

The chain uses TRBV30 and TRBJ1-5; 8 bases are a match to TRBD1. CDR1 and CDR2 (germline): GTSNPN, SVGIG (reference sequence). There are 14 residues in the CDR3. V was pared by 0 bases and J by 6 bases, with 4 bases of the junction left unmatched. DNA for the CDR3: TGTGCCTGGAGTGTACAGGGGGGCGGTCAGCCCCAGCATTTT. Protein product: CAWSVQGGGQPQHF.

This clone was observed a single time. V gene TRBV5-1 combines with J gene TRBJ2-3; 8 bases agree with TRBD2. Trimming removed 4 bases from V and 1 base from J; junction bases left unmatched: 5. CDR3 size: 15 residues. CDR1 is SGHRS and CDR2 is YFSETQ in the germline V gene. The CDR3 coding sequence is TGCGCCAGCAGCAAGAAGACTAGCGGCACAGATACGCAGTATTTT. It translates to CASSKKTSGTDTQYF.

J is TRBJ2-5 and V is TRBV6-2 or TRBV6-3; TRBD2 aligns across 14 bases. This CDR3 comprises 18 residues. Germline-derived CDR1 and CDR2 are MNHEY and SVGEGT. After removal of 6 bases from V and 4 bases from J, the junction contained 13 bases not matched to a gene. For the CDR3, the DNA is TGTGCCAGCAGCCGCTCGACTAGCGGGAGGGCCGTTCGAGAGACCCAGTACTTC. Protein sequence: CASSRSTSGRAVRETQYF.

V and J are TRBV5-1 and TRBJ1-2, with D perhaps matching TRBD1 (5 bases). This CDR3 has 12 residues. Germline V gene sequence: CDR1 SGHRS, CDR2 YFSETQ. V lost 4 bases to trimming and J lost 5 bases, with 9 bases between them. CDR3 DNA sequence: TGCGCCAGCAGCACCCAGGGTTATGGCTACACCTTC. It yields the protein CASSTQGYGYTF.

The rearrangement links TRBV2 to TRBJ1-1; perhaps TRBD1 as D (6 bases). The CDR3 runs 13 residues. Germline V gene data show CDR1 as SNHLY and CDR2 as FYNNEI. V dropped 6 bases and J dropped 4 bases, with 12 bases sitting between them. The CDR3 spells CASRYRVSTEAFF. As DNA, the CDR3 is TGTGCCAGCAGGTACAGGGTGTCCACTGAAGCTTTCTTT.